These 21 T cell receptor beta chains were sequenced from one sample in a study of OX40 agonist ivuxolimab in advanced cancers. Sequenced by immunoSEQ multiplex PCR; TCRdb stores in-frame clones only, minus some. The table records 81,000 or so clones, roughly nine tenths of them present only once. Sequences were derived from CD4+ or CD8+ T cells sorted from blood, sampled in a trial of the OX40 agonist ivuxolimab. Receptor source: an adult with an advanced solid tumor such as melanoma, head and neck, liver or kidney cancer.

V usage is TRBV4-3 and J usage is TRBJ1-1; possible D gene TRBD1, 5 bases. Germline loops: CDR1 LGHNA, CDR2 YSLEER. The CDR3 covers 16 residues. Trimming shortened V by 1 base and J by 2 bases, and 14 bases separated the two germline ends. The CDR3 here is CASSQAGEGINTEAFF. The CDR3 coding sequence is TGCGCCAGCAGCCAAGCGGGGGAGGGGATTAACACTGAAGCTTTCTTT.

This chain uses TRBV28 with TRBJ2-5; 9 bases map to TRBD1. Germline V CDR1 and CDR2: MDHEN, SYDVKM. The CDR3 has 16 residues. V lost 5 bases and J lost 4; bases outside the gene matches: 11. CDR3 sequence: CASSLGQGRWGETQYF. The CDR3 bases are TGTGCCAGCAGTCTGGGACAGGGACGATGGGGAGAGACCCAGTACTTC.

The chain couples TRBV9 to TRBJ2-5, with a tentative D call TRBD2 (6 bases). The germline gives CDR1 SGDLS, CDR2 YYNGEE. The V and J ends lost 0 bases and 5 bases respectively, with 14 bases between them. This CDR3 comprises 15 residues. The CDR3 sequence is CASSVVPGGIETQYF. In DNA, the CDR3 is TGTGCCAGCAGCGTAGTCCCTGGGGGGATCGAGACCCAGTACTTC.

The CDR3: CASSEASGSREQFF. The CDR3 DNA sequence: TGTGCCAGCAGTGAAGCGAGCGGGAGTCGTGAGCAGTTCTTC. V gene TRBV25-1 combines with J gene TRBJ2-1; 8 nucleotides line up with TRBD2. Germline lookup yields CDR1 MGHDK and CDR2 SYGVNS. The V gene end was trimmed by 2 bases and the J gene end by 9 bases; junction bases not matched to a gene: 6. The CDR3 consists of 14 residues. The full variable domain, completed using reference TRBV25-1 and TRBJ2-1, is EADIYQTPRYLVIGTGKKITLECSQTMGHDKMYWYQQDPGMELHLIHYSYGVNSTEKGDLSSESTVSRIRTEHFPLTLESARPSHTSQYLCASSEASGSREQFFGPGTRLTVL.

The chain uses TRBV4-3 and TRBJ2-1, with 7 bases matching TRBD2. The CDR3 spans 17 residues. CDR1 and CDR2 from the germline V gene are LGHNA and YSLEER. Losses at the gene ends were 0 bases for V and 1 base for J; bases not matched to a gene: 6. The CDR3 region is CASSQDPGGGSYNEQFF. CDR3 DNA: TGCGCCAGCAGCCAAGACCCTGGCGGGGGTTCCTACAATGAGCAGTTCTTC.

This clone was seen only once. The chain links TRBV25-1 to TRBJ2-1; TRBD1 matches 8 bases. V was clipped by 2 bases and J by 11 bases; unmatched bases: 14. This CDR3 is 16 amino acids long. Germline V gene lookup returns CDR1 MGHDK and CDR2 SYGVNS. CDR3 nucleotides: TGTGCCAGCAGTGAAATTCGGGCAGGGGGCAACGAACAGCAGTTCTTC. Its protein is CASSEIRAGGNEQQFF.

Only one count was recorded for this clone. This chain uses TRBV4-2 with TRBJ1-2; D is ambiguous. Trimming shortened V by 0 bases and J by 8 bases, and 10 bases separated the two germline ends. This CDR3 has 13 amino acids. Germline CDR1 and CDR2: LGHNA and YNFKEQ. CDR3 sequence: CASSQDLLQGYTF. Written as DNA, the CDR3 is TGTGCCAGCAGCCAAGATCTTTTACAGGGCTACACCTTC.

V gene TRBV10-3 combines with J gene TRBJ2-7; TRBD1 matches 9 bases. CDR3 length: 14 residues. The trim removed 8 bases at V and 0 bases at J, leaving 5 bases unmatched. The germline V gene encodes CDR1 ENHRY and CDR2 SYGVKD. CDR3 DNA: TGTGCCATCGGGGGACAGGGCAGCTCCTACGAGCAGTACTTC. As protein: CAIGGQGSSYEQYF.

This sequence joins TRBV4-1 and TRBJ2-3; a weak D match, TRBD1 (7 bases). The CDR3 is 16 amino acids. V was pared by 1 base and J by 2 bases, with 13 bases between. Germline lookup yields CDR1 MGHRA and CDR2 YSYEKL. The CDR3: CASSQGAGGITDTQYF. The CDR3 nucleotides read TGCGCCAGCAGCCAAGGTGCAGGGGGGATCACAGATACGCAGTATTTT.

CDR3 residues: CASILIDPPGYEQYV. The CDR3 DNA reads as TGCGCCAGCATCCTAATAGACCCCCCAGGGTACGAGCAGTACGTC. This sequence joins TRBV23-1 and TRBJ2-7, with a weak D call TRBD1 (5 bases). TRBV23-1 is sorted into the ORF group, with uncertain function. This CDR3 is built from 15 residues. Trimming shortened V by 7 bases and J by 4 bases, and 20 bases separated the two germline ends.

Of note for this clone: Distinct nucleotide sequences in the sample also encode this CDR3. V is TRBV28 and J is TRBJ1-3; D is possibly TRBD1 (6 bases). This CDR3 is built from 14 residues. Looked up from germline, CDR1 is MDHEN and CDR2 is SYDVKM. V lost 3 bases to trimming and J lost 1 base, with 7 bases between them. CDR3 protein: CASSLTGSGNTIYF. As DNA, the CDR3 is TGTGCCAGCAGTTTGACAGGTTCTGGAAACACCATATATTTT.

The chain is built from TRBV6-5 and TRBJ1-1; unclear D gene. V lost 5 bases and J lost 0, with 10 bases in between. CDR1 and CDR2 from the germline V gene are MNHEY and SVGAGI. This CDR3 region has 14 residues. The CDR3 loop is CASSEEVLNTEAFF. CDR3 in DNA: TGTGCCAGCAGTGAGGAGGTTTTGAACACTGAAGCTTTCTTT.

This rearrangement joins TRBV15 to TRBJ1-3, with TRBD1 as a possible D gene (5 bases). The V end was cut by 1 base, the J end by 1 base, with 11 bases between. This CDR3 contains 16 residues. Germline values: CDR1 LNHNV, CDR2 YYDKDF (reference sequence). CDR3: CATSRGLGTSGNTIYF. The CDR3 DNA follows: TGTGCCACCAGCAGAGGCCTTGGGACGTCTGGAAACACCATATATTTT.

Here the CDR3 reads CASSQGGGHNQPQHF. DNA of the CDR3: TGCGCCAGCAGCCAAGGGGGGGGACACAATCAGCCCCAGCATTTT. The chain has TRBV4-1 and TRBJ1-5; TRBD1 is a possible D gene (6 bases). CDR3 length equals 15 residues. Germline loops: CDR1 MGHRA, CDR2 YSYEKL. V lost 1 base to trimming and J lost 3 bases, with 10 bases between them.

V is TRBV30 and J is TRBJ2-3; a weak D match, TRBD2 (6 bases). The V gene's germline CDR1 is GTSNPN and CDR2 SVGIG (reference sequence). CDR3 size: 15 residues. V gave up 4 bases and J gave up 5 bases, with 19 bases separating them. DNA for the CDR3: TGTGCCTGGAACATACTGGGGACTTCATTAGATACGCAGTATTTT. Translating gives CAWNILGTSLDTQYF.

The chain recombines TRBV5-1 with TRBJ2-1; 7 bases align to TRBD2. The J segment lost 0 bases and the V segment lost 0 bases, leaving 0 bases of the junction unmatched. The CDR3 length is 15 residues. In germline, CDR1 is SGHRS, CDR2 YFSETQ. The CDR3 here is CASSLGGSSYNEQFF. The DNA for the CDR3 is TGCGCCAGCAGCTTGGGCGGGAGCTCCTACAATGAGCAGTTCTTC.

The rearrangement links TRBV30 to TRBJ1-3; no clear D gene. Trimming took off 3 bases at V and 4 bases at J, with 13 bases between the two ends. CDR3 length: 14 residues. Germline CDR1 is GTSNPN and CDR2 is SVGIG (reference sequence). DNA for the CDR3: TGTGCCTGGAGCGGATGGGAAGCGGGAAACACCATATATTTT. This translates into CAWSGWEAGNTIYF.

A single count supports this clone. This sequence joins TRBV15 and TRBJ2-2, with D tentatively TRBD1 or TRBD2 (5 bases each). The CDR3 is made up of 16 amino acids. CDR1 and CDR2 from the germline V gene are LNHNV and YYDKDF (reference sequence). V lost 1 base, J lost 6 bases, and 15 bases lay in between. The CDR3 DNA reads as TGTGCCACCAGCAGAGTTGGGGGATTTGGGGCCGGGGAGCTGTTTTTT. It encodes CATSRVGGFGAGELFF.

The V and J genes are TRBV30 and TRBJ2-7, with a possible D match to TRBD1 (6 bases). This CDR3 region has 12 residues. V was pared by 6 bases and J by 2 bases, with 11 bases between. Germline values: CDR1 GTSNPN, CDR2 SVGIG (reference sequence). The chain's CDR3 is CACQDRTYEQYF. Written as DNA, the CDR3 is TGTGCCTGTCAGGACAGAACCTACGAGCAGTACTTC. Drawing the rest from reference TRBV30 and TRBJ2-7, the complete variable domain is SQTIHQWPATLVQPVGSPLSLECTVEGTSNPNLYWYRQAAGRGLQLLFYSVGIGQISSEVPQNLSASRPQDRQFILSSKKLLLSDSGFYLCACQDRTYEQYFGPGTRLTVT.

The chain links TRBV9 to TRBJ2-3; 12 bases are shared with TRBD2. From germline, CDR1 is SGDLS and CDR2 YYNGEE. The CDR3 loop spans 18 amino acids. With 0 bases clipped from V and 4 bases from J, the junction kept 9 bases outside the gene matches. The CDR3 reads CASSVGASGRAGADTQYF. In DNA, the CDR3 is TGTGCCAGCAGCGTAGGTGCTAGCGGGAGGGCCGGGGCAGATACGCAGTATTTT.

The V and J genes are TRBV6-5 and TRBJ1-1; the D is unclear. V lost 5 bases and J lost 3, with 10 bases in between. This CDR3 is 13 amino acids long. CDR1 MNHEY and CDR2 SVGAGI come from the germline V gene. CDR3 sequence: CASSIRRHTEAFF. In nucleotides, the CDR3 is TGTGCCAGCAGTATTAGACGGCACACTGAAGCTTTCTTT.